The T cell receptor beta chain under discussion was sequenced for a study of shared clonotypes between healthy human individuals. Concerning this clone itself: Its specificity is unknown. Mismatch with germline at one junction end may stem from a read error.

Study findings and constraints: An expected dependence of interdonor clonotype sharing on sequencing depth was noted.

This CDR3 is 12 amino acids long. The germline V gene has CDR1 SEHNR and CDR2 FQNEAQ (reference sequence). The repertoire was sequenced with immunoSEQ multiplex PCR; TCRdb's copy has only in-frame clones and lacks some. The sample consists of about 490,000 clones, 76% of them appearing once. This sequence was found in a middle-aged woman in good health. Some clones in this sample may be carry-over from other donors' samples. The chain combines TRBV7-9 with TRBJ1-3; D ambiguous. The sequencing input was PBMCs. The CDR3 DNA reads TGTGCCAGCACCTTGTCTGAAAACACCATATATTTT. Translated, it gives CASTLSENTIYF. The full variable domain, rest sourced from reference TRBV7-9 and TRBJ1-3, is DTGVSQNPRHKITKRGQNVTFRCDPISEHNRLYWYRQTLGQGPEFLTYFQNEAQLEKSRLLSDRFSAERPKGSFSTLEIQRTEQGDSAMYLCASTLSENTIYFGEGSWLTVV.